The clone carrying this T cell receptor beta chain was detected once. Primers used in a second PCR of roughly 7 to 12 cycles were a sample-barcoded 5' primer and a J-beta primer mix. TCRdb independently ran MiXCR on the 5' RACE reads; one entry per CDR3 protein. Of hundreds of thousands of distinct CDR3 sequences in the sample, around 49% were seen once. This CDR3 comprises 14 residues. Germline V CDR1 and CDR2: MNHEY, SVGEGT. V shed 4 bases and J shed 2 bases, with 10 bases lying between them. These data belong to a study of blood T cells in healthy people across ages. The source material was blood. The receptor was isolated from a woman between 55 and 75 years old in good health. The chain recombines TRBV6-2 or TRBV6-3 with TRBJ2-3; D not resolved. CDR3: CASSSASNTDTQYF. CDR3 in DNA: TGTGCCAGCAGTTCGGCTAGTAACACAGATACGCAGTATTTT.